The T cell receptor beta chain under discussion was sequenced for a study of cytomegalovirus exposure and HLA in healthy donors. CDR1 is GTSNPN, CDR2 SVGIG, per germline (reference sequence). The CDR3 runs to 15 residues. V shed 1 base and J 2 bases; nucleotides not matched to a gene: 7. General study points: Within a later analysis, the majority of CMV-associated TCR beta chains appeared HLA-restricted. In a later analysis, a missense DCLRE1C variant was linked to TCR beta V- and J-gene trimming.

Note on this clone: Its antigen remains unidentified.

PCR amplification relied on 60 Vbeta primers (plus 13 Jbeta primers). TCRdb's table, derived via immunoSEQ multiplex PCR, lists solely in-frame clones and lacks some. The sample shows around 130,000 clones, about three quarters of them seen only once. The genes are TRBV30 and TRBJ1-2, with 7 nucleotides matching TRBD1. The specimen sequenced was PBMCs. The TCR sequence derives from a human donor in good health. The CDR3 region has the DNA TGTGCCTGGAGTGGGGACAGCCCAACCAACTATGGCTACACCTTC. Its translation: CAWSGDSPTNYGYTF.